The 14 T cell receptor beta chains listed next were all sequenced from one sample in a study of blood T cell repertoires in COVID-19. This table comes from immunoSEQ multiplex PCR, and its TCRdb copy is limited to in-frame clones, with some not included. Of approximately 110,000 clones in the sample, 85% to 90% are singletons; the top ten hold 32%. The material sequenced was peripheral blood. These TCRs come from an elderly woman with acute or convalescent COVID-19.

The CDR3 DNA reads TGTGCCAGCAGCTTAGACTTTACACAAGAGACCCAGTACTTC. Encoded protein: CASSLDFTQETQYF. The chain employs TRBV5-6 and TRBJ2-5; D not resolved. The CDR3 consists of 14 residues. Deletions cut 2 bases from V and 2 bases from J, with 10 bases between. Per the germline V gene, CDR1 is SGHDT and CDR2 is YYEEEE.

The sample holds a few counts of this clone. V is TRBV10-1 and J is TRBJ2-7, with 8 bases lining up with TRBD1. V was clipped by 4 bases and J by 6 bases; unmatched bases: 5. CDR1 WNHNN and CDR2 SYGVQD come from the germline V gene (reference sequence). The CDR3 covers 13 residues. CDR3 bases: TGCGCCAGCAGTGCAAGGACAGGGAGCGAGCAGTACTTC. This translates into CASSARTGSEQYF.

J is TRBJ1-3 and V is TRBV5-1; D remains unclear. This CDR3 has 16 amino acids. Germline loops: CDR1 SGHRS, CDR2 YFSETQ. Trimming took off 0 bases at V and 0 bases at J, with 10 bases between the two ends. The CDR3 coding sequence is TGCGCCAGCAGCTTGGGAACAGAAAGCTCTGGAAACACCATATATTTT. Its translation is CASSLGTESSGNTIYF. Supplemented by reference TRBV5-1 and TRBJ1-3, the full variable domain reads KAGVTQTPRYLIKTRGQQVTLSCSPISGHRSVSWYQQTPGQGLQFLFEYFSETQRNKGNFPGRFSGRQFSNSRSEMNVSTLELGDSALYLCASSLGTESSGNTIYFGEGSWLTVV.

The chain recombines TRBV29-1 with TRBJ2-3, with 12 positions matching TRBD2. CDR1 and CDR2 (germline): SQVTM, ANQGSEA. The CDR3 contains 19 residues. Trimming took 1 base from V and 2 from J; bases not matched to a gene: 13. CDR3 residues: CSVEGFQASGGVFTDTQYF. The CDR3 coding sequence is TGCAGCGTTGAAGGGTTCCAGGCTAGCGGGGGGGTATTCACAGATACGCAGTATTTT.

Here the CDR3 reads CASSVAGSYSTDTQYF. The CDR3 DNA follows: TGTGCCAGCAGCGTAGCGGGATCCTATAGCACAGATACGCAGTATTTT. The V call is TRBV9, the J call TRBJ2-3; possibly TRBD2 for D (5 bases). This CDR3 has 16 residues. V lost 0 bases and J 0 bases, leaving 11 bases between the germline ends. Germline assignment: CDR1 SGDLS and CDR2 YYNGEE.

This sequence joins TRBV28 and TRBJ1-4; D remains ambiguous. V was shortened by 6 bases and J by 0 bases, with 8 bases between the two germline ends. This CDR3 comprises 14 residues. Germline CDR1 reads MDHEN; CDR2 reads SYDVKM. CDR3 in amino acids: CASSEGTTNEKLFF. The CDR3 DNA reads TGTGCCAGCAGCGAGGGAACAACTAATGAAAAACTGTTTTTT.

The chain recombines TRBV7-8 with TRBJ2-7; 12 bases line up with TRBD1. CDR3 size: 15 residues. V lost 5 bases and J lost 4; bases outside the gene matches: 6. From germline, CDR1 is SGHVS and CDR2 FQNEAQ. CDR3 in amino acids: CASSHGTGGAYEQYF. For the CDR3, the DNA is TGTGCCAGCAGCCACGGGACAGGGGGCGCGTACGAGCAGTACTTC.

CDR3 sequence (DNA): TGCGCCAGCAGCCAAGATTGGGGACAGGGGGAGTTTTGGGGGCAGTTCTTC. Translated, it gives CASSQDWGQGEFWGQFF. V and J are TRBV4-1 and TRBJ2-1, with 11 positions matching TRBD1. Unmatched junction bases numbered 13, after V lost 0 bases and J lost 12 bases. Per germline, CDR1 MGHRA and CDR2 YSYEKL. The CDR3 loop spans 17 amino acids.

This chain connects TRBV7-7 to TRBJ2-5; TRBD1 aligns across 10 bases. The J segment lost 4 bases and the V segment lost 1 base, leaving 6 bases of the junction unmatched. CDR1 and CDR2 from the germline V gene are SSHAT and FNYEAQ (reference sequence). The CDR3 has 16 residues. The CDR3 spells CASSLVVGQGLETQYF. The CDR3 coding sequence is TGTGCCAGCAGCTTAGTAGTGGGACAGGGGCTAGAGACCCAGTACTTC. The full variable domain, completed using reference TRBV7-7 and TRBJ2-5, is GAGVSQSPRYKVTKRGQDVTLRCDPISSHATLYWYQQALGQGPEFLTYFNYEAQPDKSGLPSDRFSAERPEGSISTLTIQRTEQRDSAMYRCASSLVVGQGLETQYFGPGTRLLVL.

The CDR3 DNA sequence: TGTGCCAGCAGTTACTGGCTAGCGGGGAGTGACGAGCAGTTCTTC. Its protein is CASSYWLAGSDEQFF. The chain uses TRBV6-2 or TRBV6-3 and TRBJ2-1; 9 nucleotides align to TRBD2. The CDR3 contains 15 residues. Germline V CDR1 and CDR2: MNHEY, SVGEGT. V lost 1 base to trimming and J lost 10 bases; unmatched junction nucleotides: 8.

The gene calls are TRBV11-2 and TRBJ1-4, with 7 bases identical to TRBD1. This CDR3 comprises 15 residues. The V and J ends lost 3 bases and 3 bases, in that order; junction bases with no gene match: 4. Germline-derived CDR1 and CDR2 are SGHAT and FQNNGV. The CDR3 sequence: CASSLDRIANEKLFF. The CDR3, as DNA: TGTGCCAGCAGCTTGGACAGGATAGCTAATGAAAAACTGTTTTTT.

This chain connects TRBV7-2 to TRBJ1-6; 7 bases line up with TRBD1. The germline gives CDR1 SGHTA, CDR2 FQGNSA. J was trimmed by 7 bases and V by 6 bases; bases with no gene match: 9. This CDR3 region has 15 residues. CDR3 coding DNA: TGTGCCAGCAGTTTCTTGGGACAGAACAATTCACCCCTCCACTTT. Translating it yields CASSFLGQNNSPLHF.

This clone was seen a single time. This sequence joins TRBV6-5 and TRBJ1-5; tentative D call: TRBD1 (6 bases). This CDR3 has 13 residues. With 10 bases removed from V and 2 bases from J, the gap between germline ends came to 12 bases. The germline V gene has CDR1 MNHEY and CDR2 SVGAGI. The CDR3: CAINRVGNQPQHF. DNA of the CDR3: TGTGCCATCAACAGGGTCGGCAATCAGCCCCAGCATTTT.

This chain joins TRBV3-1 (or the pseudogene TRBV3-2) and TRBJ1-2; TRBD1 agrees at 10 bases. The V and J ends lost 6 bases and 4 bases, in that order; junction bases with no gene match: 8. The CDR3 covers 15 residues. CDR1 LGHDT and CDR2 YNNKEL come from the germline V gene (reference sequence). Written as DNA, the CDR3 is TGTGCCAGCAGTCCGGGACAGGGGATCGGCTATGGCTACACCTTC. It codes for CASSPGQGIGYGYTF.